Below, 24 T cell receptor beta chains from the same sample are listed, as sequenced in a study of Ad26.COV2.S vaccination and SARS-CoV-2 variants. Clones were sequenced by immunoSEQ multiplex PCR, and TCRdb holds only the in-frame ones, with some missing. The sample has a few hundred thousand clones, 75% to 95% seen once; the top ten hold about 12%. Noted treatment: roughly 20 received Ad26.COV2.S at low or high dose, single or two shots; 5 received placebo; per-sample allocation not given. Specimen acquisition occurred on day 63 following the initial vaccine or placebo injection. Sample: peripheral blood, taken in a trial of Ad26.COV2.S vaccine versus placebo. These receptors all stem from a person between 18 and 65 years old who received the Ad26.COV2.S COVID-19 vaccine or a placebo.

The chain is built from TRBV18 and TRBJ2-5, with TRBD1 matching 8 bases. This CDR3 is built from 16 residues. Germline lookup yields CDR1 KGHSH and CDR2 LQKENI. After removal of 3 bases from V and 2 bases from J, the junction contained 8 bases not matched to a gene. The CDR3 loop is CASSPRGQGLQETQYF. CDR3 bases: TGTGCCAGCTCACCCCGAGGACAGGGTCTTCAAGAGACCCAGTACTTC.

The chain's CDR3 is CASSFGGFQPQHF. The CDR3 DNA follows: TGTGCCAGCAGTTTTGGCGGGTTTCAGCCCCAGCATTTT. The J gene is TRBJ1-5, the V gene TRBV12-3 or TRBV12-4, with no clear D. The CDR3 spans 13 residues. The germline V and J ends were trimmed by 3 bases and 6 bases, with 9 bases remaining between them.

The chain combines TRBV24-1 with TRBJ1-5; 7 nucleotides agree with TRBD1. CDR3 size: 14 residues. The germline CDR1 and CDR2 sequences are KGHDR and SFDVKD. The trim removed 7 bases at V and 1 base at J, leaving 3 bases unmatched. CDR3 residues: CATSTGESNQPQHF. CDR3 in DNA: TGTGCCACCAGCACAGGGGAAAGCAATCAGCCCCAGCATTTT.

This chain joins TRBV5-4 and TRBJ2-1; the D gene is possibly TRBD1 (5 bases). Germline V lookup: CDR1 SGHNT, CDR2 YYREEE (reference sequence). V shed 0 bases and J shed 2 bases, with 15 bases lying between them. The CDR3 loop spans 17 amino acids. CDR3 nucleotides: TGTGCCAGCAGCTTGGCGTTACAGGCGACCCCCTACAATGAGCAGTTCTTC. This sequence encodes CASSLALQATPYNEQFF.

The chain carries TRBV5-1 and TRBJ1-4; D perhaps matches TRBD1 (6 bases). Germline V gene lookup returns CDR1 SGHRS and CDR2 YFSETQ. This CDR3 region has 15 residues. V lost 4 bases and J 6 bases, leaving 16 bases between the germline ends. In nucleotides, the CDR3 is TGCGCCAGCAGCCTCCTCGGGGGCTGGGATGAAAAACTGTTTTTT. This encodes CASSLLGGWDEKLFF.

The V call is TRBV10-3, the J call TRBJ1-2; D uncertain. Germline CDR1 and CDR2: ENHRY and SYGVKD. The CDR3 is made up of 14 amino acids. Trimming left V 0 bases short and J 2 bases short, with 7 bases between. The CDR3 DNA sequence: TGTGCCATCAGTGAGTCGCCAGCCAACTATGGCTACACCTTC. Translated: CAISESPANYGYTF.

The gene calls are TRBV7-3 and TRBJ2-3; 7 bases match TRBD2. This CDR3 is 15 amino acids long. The germline V gene has CDR1 SGHTA and CDR2 FQGTGA. J was trimmed by 2 bases and V by 5 bases; bases with no gene match: 7. CDR3 sequence: CASSPTGGNTDTQYF. The CDR3 DNA reads TGTGCCAGCAGCCCCACCGGGGGGAACACAGATACGCAGTATTTT.

The rearrangement joins TRBV4-2 to TRBJ1-5; perhaps TRBD1 as D (5 bases). Germline CDR1 LGHNA, CDR2 YNFKEQ. This CDR3 contains 18 residues. V dropped 0 bases and J dropped 3 bases, with 18 bases sitting between them. The CDR3 region has the DNA TGTGCCAGCAGCCAAGACATGTTTTCCGGGACGAACAATCAGCCCCAGCATTTT. This translates into CASSQDMFSGTNNQPQHF.

The chain uses TRBV27 and TRBJ2-2; D may be TRBD1 or TRBD2 (5 bases each). This CDR3 has 15 residues. Trimming left V 1 base short and J 1 base short, with 7 bases between. Germline CDR1 reads MNHEY; CDR2 reads SMNVEV (reference sequence). CDR3: CASSLWGMNTGELFF. The DNA of the CDR3 is TGTGCCAGCAGTTTATGGGGGATGAACACCGGGGAGCTGTTTTTT.

The gene calls are TRBV4-1 and TRBJ2-1; tentatively, D is TRBD2 (6 bases). The ends were cut back, 2 bases at V and 7 bases at J, with 21 bases in the middle. Germline CDR1 and CDR2: MGHRA and YSYEKL. This CDR3 is built from 17 residues. CDR3: CASSQSRSPYRENEQFF. Here the CDR3 DNA reads TGCGCCAGCAGCCAATCCCGGAGTCCCTATCGGGAGAATGAGCAGTTCTTC.

Concerning this clone itself: The germline gene is not matched at one end of the junction; a read error may be the cause. V usage is TRBV6-2 or TRBV6-3 and J usage is TRBJ1-4; D is unresolved. CDR3 length: 12 residues. Looked up from germline, CDR1 is MNHEY and CDR2 is SVGEGT. CDR3 in amino acids: CASSLRRRPPVF. CDR3 nucleotides: TGTGCCAGCAGTCTAAGGCGGCGGCCGCCCGTTTTT.

V is TRBV10-1 and J is TRBJ2-5; TRBD2 is a possible D gene (5 bases). The V end was cut by 2 bases, the J end by 7 bases, with 11 bases between. Germline assignment: CDR1 WNHNN and CDR2 SYGVQD (reference sequence). CDR3 length: 13 residues. CDR3 sequence (DNA): TGCGCCAGCAGTGAGATGACCCGGGGGACCCAGTACTTC. Its translation: CASSEMTRGTQYF.

The chain joins TRBV7-3 to TRBJ2-1, with D uncertain. V lost 2 bases to trimming and J lost 0 bases, with 2 bases between them. Germline V gene lookup returns CDR1 SGHTA and CDR2 FQGTGA. CDR3 length: 13 amino acids. This CDR3 reads CASSLDSYNEQFF. The CDR3 DNA sequence: TGTGCCAGCAGCTTAGACTCCTACAATGAGCAGTTCTTC.

This chain uses TRBV29-1 with TRBJ2-3; TRBD2 agrees at 8 bases. The V and J ends lost 3 bases and 2 bases, in that order; junction bases with no gene match: 4. Germline-derived CDR1 and CDR2 are SQVTM and ANQGSEA. This CDR3 is 14 amino acids long. The CDR3 sequence is CSVDTSGYTDTQYF. DNA of the CDR3: TGCAGCGTTGATACTAGCGGATACACAGATACGCAGTATTTT.

The chain recombines TRBV5-1 with TRBJ2-5; D tentatively reads TRBD1 or TRBD2 (5 bases each). Germline V gene lookup returns CDR1 SGHRS and CDR2 YFSETQ. The CDR3 covers 13 residues. V lost 5 bases, J lost 1 base, and 9 bases lay in between. The CDR3 nucleotides are TGCGCCAGCAGGGGACGGCTCCAAGAGACCCAGTACTTC. It codes for CASRGRLQETQYF.

In its sample, this clone was seen a few times. The J gene is TRBJ2-1, the V gene TRBV29-1; a possible D gene is TRBD2 (6 bases). V was clipped by 5 bases and J by 4 bases, with 9 bases between them. This CDR3 is built from 12 residues. CDR1 and CDR2 (germline): SQVTM, ANQGSEA. The DNA of the CDR3 is TGCAGCGTTCTGGAGGGGTACAATGAGCAGTTCTTC. It is translated as CSVLEGYNEQFF.

The chain uses TRBV4-3 and TRBJ1-3; D is uncertain. The CDR3 length is 16 residues. The germline V and J ends were trimmed by 3 bases and 0 bases, with 12 bases remaining between them. CDR1 and CDR2 from the germline V gene are LGHNA and YSLEER. CDR3 nucleotides: TGCGCCAGCAGCCACTCCTTGATGAGCTCTGGAAACACCATATATTTT. Translating gives CASSHSLMSSGNTIYF.

This clone appeared a few times. The CDR3 sequence: CSVEGGELAGAFSYNEQFF. The CDR3 nucleotides are TGCAGCGTTGAAGGGGGGGAACTAGCGGGAGCTTTCTCCTACAATGAGCAGTTCTTC. The chain links TRBV29-1 to TRBJ2-1; 11 nucleotides match TRBD2. Germline loops: CDR1 SQVTM, CDR2 ANQGSEA. CDR3 length equals 19 residues. Trimming cost V 1 base and J 0 bases; bases outside gene matches: 11.

This rearrangement joins TRBV25-1 to TRBJ2-7; 11 bases map to TRBD2. The CDR3 sequence is 16 residues long. Looked up from germline, CDR1 is MGHDK and CDR2 is SYGVNS. The J segment lost 4 bases and the V segment lost 5 bases, leaving 10 bases of the junction unmatched. This CDR3 is CASSKFQLAGAYEQYF. The CDR3 DNA follows: TGTGCCAGCAGTAAATTCCAACTAGCGGGAGCTTACGAGCAGTACTTC.

The count of this clone is one. This chain connects TRBV5-4 to TRBJ2-3, with D tentatively TRBD2 (6 bases). Trimming shortened V by 4 bases and J by 2 bases, and 17 bases separated the two germline ends. This CDR3 has 16 amino acids. Per germline, CDR1 SGHNT and CDR2 YYREEE (reference sequence). The CDR3 DNA sequence: TGTGCCAGCAGCACCCTTGGGGGGTCCTTCACAGATACGCAGTATTTT. It encodes CASSTLGGSFTDTQYF.

The chain has TRBV27 and TRBJ2-1; 15 positions agree with TRBD2. The CDR3 length is 14 residues. The germline V gene encodes CDR1 MNHEY and CDR2 SMNVEV (reference sequence). V was pared by 2 bases and J by 11 bases, with 1 base of the junction left unmatched. In DNA, the CDR3 is TGTGCCAGCAGTTTAGGGACTAGCGGGAGGAAGCAGTTCTTC. As protein: CASSLGTSGRKQFF.

This chain links TRBV6-5 with TRBJ1-3, with TRBD1 matching 8 bases. Germline V gives CDR1 MNHEY, CDR2 SVGAGI. The V and J ends lost 7 bases and 4 bases, in that order; junction bases with no gene match: 6. This CDR3 is built from 14 residues. Written as DNA, the CDR3 is TGTGCCAGCAAGACACAGGGGGACGGAAACACCATATATTTT. Residues: CASKTQGDGNTIYF.

J is TRBJ1-2 and V is TRBV18; TRBD1 is a possible D gene (5 bases). V lost 6 bases to trimming and J lost 6 bases, with 23 bases between them. Germline CDR1 KGHSH, CDR2 LQKENI. This CDR3 comprises 16 residues. The chain's CDR3 is CASSPPAGRTFHGYTF. In DNA form, the CDR3 reads TGTGCCAGCTCGCCCCCAGCTGGACGGACATTCCATGGCTACACCTTC.

The rearrangement links TRBV11-2 to TRBJ2-5; TRBD2 matches at 14 bases. V gave up 1 base and J gave up 5 bases; unmatched junction bases: 3. Germline CDR1 reads SGHAT; CDR2 reads FQNNGV. The CDR3 length is 16 residues. CDR3 sequence: CASSLGRLAGGETQYF. In DNA, the CDR3 is TGTGCCAGCAGCTTAGGTCGACTAGCGGGAGGGGAGACCCAGTACTTC.